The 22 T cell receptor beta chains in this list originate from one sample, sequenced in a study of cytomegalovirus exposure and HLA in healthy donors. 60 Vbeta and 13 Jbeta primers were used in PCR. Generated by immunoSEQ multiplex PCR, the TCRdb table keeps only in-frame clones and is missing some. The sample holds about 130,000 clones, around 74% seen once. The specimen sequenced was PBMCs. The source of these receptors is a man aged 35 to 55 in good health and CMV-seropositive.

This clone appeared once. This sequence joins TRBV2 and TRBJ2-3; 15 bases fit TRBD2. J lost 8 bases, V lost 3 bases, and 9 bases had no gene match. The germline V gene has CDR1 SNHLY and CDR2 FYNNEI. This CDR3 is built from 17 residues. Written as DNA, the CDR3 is TGTGCCAGCAGTGACACCGGGACTAGCGGGGGGCAGGGTACGCAGTATTTT. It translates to CASSDTGTSGGQGTQYF. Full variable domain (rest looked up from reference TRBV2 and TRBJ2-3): EPEVTQTPSHQVTQMGQEVILRCVPISNHLYFYWYRQILGQKVEFLVSFYNNEISEKSEIFDDQFSVERPDGSNFTLKIRSTKLEDSAMYFCASSDTGTSGGQGTQYFGPGTRLTVL.

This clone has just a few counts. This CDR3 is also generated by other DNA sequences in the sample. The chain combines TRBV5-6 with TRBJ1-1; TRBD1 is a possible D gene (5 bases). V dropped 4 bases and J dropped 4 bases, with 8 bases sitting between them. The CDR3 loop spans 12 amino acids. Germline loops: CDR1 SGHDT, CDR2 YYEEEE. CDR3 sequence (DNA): TGTGCCAGCAGCCCAGGGTCCACTGAAGCTTTCTTT. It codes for CASSPGSTEAFF.

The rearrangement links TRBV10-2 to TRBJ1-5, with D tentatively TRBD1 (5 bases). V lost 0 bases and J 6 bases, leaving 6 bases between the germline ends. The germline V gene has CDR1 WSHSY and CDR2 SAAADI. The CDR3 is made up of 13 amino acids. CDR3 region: CASSESQGQPQHF. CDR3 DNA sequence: TGCGCCAGCAGTGAGTCCCAGGGTCAGCCCCAGCATTTT.

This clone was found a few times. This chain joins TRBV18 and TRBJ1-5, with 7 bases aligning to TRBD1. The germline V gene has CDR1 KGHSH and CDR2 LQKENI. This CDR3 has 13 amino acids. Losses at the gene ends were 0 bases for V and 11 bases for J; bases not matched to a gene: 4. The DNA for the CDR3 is TGTGCCAGCTCACCACCTGGACAGGACTCCCAGCATTTT. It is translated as CASSPPGQDSQHF. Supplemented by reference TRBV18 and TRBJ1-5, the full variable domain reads NAGVMQNPRHLVRRRGQEARLRCSPMKGHSHVYWYRQLPEEGLKFMVYLQKENIIDESGMPKERFSAEFPKEGPSILRIQQVVRGDSAAYFCASSPPGQDSQHFGDGTRLSIL.

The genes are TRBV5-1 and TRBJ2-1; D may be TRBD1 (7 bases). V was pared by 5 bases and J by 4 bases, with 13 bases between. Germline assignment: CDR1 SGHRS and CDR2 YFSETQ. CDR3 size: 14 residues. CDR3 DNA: TGCGCCAGCAGGGCAGGGGGGTTTTACAATGAGCAGTTCTTC. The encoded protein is CASRAGGFYNEQFF.

As DNA, the CDR3 is TGTGCCAGCATCGCCCGGGACAGGGCGAGGAATGAGCAGTTCTTC. This codes for CASIARDRARNEQFF. The rearrangement joins TRBV6-6 to TRBJ2-1; 9 nucleotides align to TRBD1. The CDR3 runs to 15 residues. CDR1 MNHNY and CDR2 SVGAGI come from the germline V gene (reference sequence). Trimming cost V 7 bases and J 7 bases; bases outside gene matches: 11.

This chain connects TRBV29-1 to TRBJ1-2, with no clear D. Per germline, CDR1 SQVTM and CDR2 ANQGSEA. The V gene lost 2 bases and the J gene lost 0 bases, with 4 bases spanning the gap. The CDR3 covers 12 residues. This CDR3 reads CSVERPNYGYTF. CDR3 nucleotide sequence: TGCAGCGTTGAACGTCCTAACTATGGCTACACCTTC.

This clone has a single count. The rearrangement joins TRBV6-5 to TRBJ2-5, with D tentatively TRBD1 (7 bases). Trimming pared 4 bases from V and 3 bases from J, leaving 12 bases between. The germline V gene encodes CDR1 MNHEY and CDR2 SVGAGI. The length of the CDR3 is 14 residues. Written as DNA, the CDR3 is TGTGCCAGCAGTTCCGACAGGGAGGAAGAGACCCAGTACTTC. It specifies CASSSDREEETQYF.

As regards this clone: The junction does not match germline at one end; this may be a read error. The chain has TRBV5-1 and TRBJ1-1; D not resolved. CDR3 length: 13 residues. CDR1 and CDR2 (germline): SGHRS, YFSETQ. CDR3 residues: CASSFLGRTEAFF. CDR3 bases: TGCGCCAGCAGCTTCCTTGGGCGGACTGAGGCTTTCTTT.

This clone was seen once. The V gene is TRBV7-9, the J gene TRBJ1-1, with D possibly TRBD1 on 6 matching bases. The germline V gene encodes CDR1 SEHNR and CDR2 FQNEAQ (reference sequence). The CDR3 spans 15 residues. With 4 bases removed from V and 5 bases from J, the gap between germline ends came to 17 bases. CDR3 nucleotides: TGTGCCAGCAGCTCGATGACAGGTAGGGGAACTGAAGCTTTCTTT. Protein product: CASSSMTGRGTEAFF.

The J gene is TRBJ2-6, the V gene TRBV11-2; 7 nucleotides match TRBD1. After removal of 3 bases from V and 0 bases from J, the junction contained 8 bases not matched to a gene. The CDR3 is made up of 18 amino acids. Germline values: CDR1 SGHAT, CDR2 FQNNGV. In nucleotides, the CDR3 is TGTGCCAGCAGCTTGGGCGCGACAGGGCACTCTGGGGCCAACGTCCTGACTTTC. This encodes CASSLGATGHSGANVLTF.

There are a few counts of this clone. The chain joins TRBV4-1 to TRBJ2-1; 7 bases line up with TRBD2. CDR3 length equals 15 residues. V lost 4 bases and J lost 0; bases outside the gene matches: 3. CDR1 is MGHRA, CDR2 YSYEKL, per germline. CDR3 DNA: TGCGCCAGCAGCCCTAGCGGAAGCTCCTACAATGAGCAGTTCTTC. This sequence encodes CASSPSGSSYNEQFF.

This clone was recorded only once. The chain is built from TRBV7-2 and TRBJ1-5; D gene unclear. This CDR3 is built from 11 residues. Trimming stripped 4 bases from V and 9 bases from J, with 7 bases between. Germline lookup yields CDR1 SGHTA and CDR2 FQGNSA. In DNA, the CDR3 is TGTGCCAGCAGCTCGCTAGGGCCCCAGCATTTT. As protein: CASSSLGPQHF.

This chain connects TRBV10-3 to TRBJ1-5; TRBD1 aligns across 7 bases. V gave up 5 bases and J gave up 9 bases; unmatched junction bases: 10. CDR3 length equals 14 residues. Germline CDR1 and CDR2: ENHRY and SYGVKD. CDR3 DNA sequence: TGTGCCATCAGTCCCGGAGAGACAGGGTGGCCCCAGCATTTT. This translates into CAISPGETGWPQHF.

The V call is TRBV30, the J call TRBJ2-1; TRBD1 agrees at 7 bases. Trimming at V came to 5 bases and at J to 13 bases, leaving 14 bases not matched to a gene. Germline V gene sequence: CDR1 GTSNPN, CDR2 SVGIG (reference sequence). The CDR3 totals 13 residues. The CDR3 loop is CAWGDSGVSRQFF. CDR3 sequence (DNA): TGTGCCTGGGGGGACAGTGGGGTCTCCCGTCAGTTCTTC.

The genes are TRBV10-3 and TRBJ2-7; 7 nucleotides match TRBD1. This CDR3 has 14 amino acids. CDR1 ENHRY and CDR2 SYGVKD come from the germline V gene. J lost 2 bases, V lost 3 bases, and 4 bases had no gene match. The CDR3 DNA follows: TGTGCCATCAGTGATTACGGACAGGCCTACGAGCAGTACTTC. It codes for CAISDYGQAYEQYF.

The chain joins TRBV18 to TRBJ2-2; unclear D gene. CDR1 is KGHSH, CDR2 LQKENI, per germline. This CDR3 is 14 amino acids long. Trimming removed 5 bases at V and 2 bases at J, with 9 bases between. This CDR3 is CASSGASNTGELFF. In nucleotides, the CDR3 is TGTGCCAGCTCAGGAGCGAGTAACACCGGGGAGCTGTTTTTT.

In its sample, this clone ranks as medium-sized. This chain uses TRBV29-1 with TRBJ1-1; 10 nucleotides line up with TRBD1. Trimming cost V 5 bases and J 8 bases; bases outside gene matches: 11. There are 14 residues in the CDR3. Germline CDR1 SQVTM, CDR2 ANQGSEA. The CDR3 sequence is CSVLGTGVSNEAFF. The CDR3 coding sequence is TGCAGCGTTCTAGGGACAGGGGTTTCGAACGAAGCTTTCTTT. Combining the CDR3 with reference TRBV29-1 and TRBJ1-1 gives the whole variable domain SAVISQKPSRDICQRGTSLTIQCQVDSQVTMMFWYRQQPGQSLTLIATANQGSEATYESGFVIDKFPISRPNLTFSTLTVSNMSPEDSSIYLCSVLGTGVSNEAFFGQGTRLTVV.

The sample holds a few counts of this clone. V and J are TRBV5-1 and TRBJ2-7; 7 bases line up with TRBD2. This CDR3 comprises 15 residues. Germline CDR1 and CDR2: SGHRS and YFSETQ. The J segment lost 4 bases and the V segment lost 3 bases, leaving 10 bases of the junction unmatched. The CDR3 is CASSSSPGGFYEQYF. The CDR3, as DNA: TGCGCCAGCAGCTCCTCCCCGGGAGGCTTTTACGAGCAGTACTTC.

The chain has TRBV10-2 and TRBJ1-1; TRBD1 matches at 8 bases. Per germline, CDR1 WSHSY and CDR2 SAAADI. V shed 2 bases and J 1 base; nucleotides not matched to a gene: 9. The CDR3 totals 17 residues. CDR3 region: CASSEGRQGAGNTEAFF. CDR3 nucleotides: TGCGCCAGCAGTGAGGGACGGCAGGGGGCAGGGAACACTGAAGCTTTCTTT.

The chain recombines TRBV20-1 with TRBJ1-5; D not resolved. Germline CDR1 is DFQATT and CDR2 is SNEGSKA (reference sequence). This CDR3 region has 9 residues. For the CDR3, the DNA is TGCAGCGCGGGGATGCCCCAGCATTTT. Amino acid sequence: CSAGMPQHF.

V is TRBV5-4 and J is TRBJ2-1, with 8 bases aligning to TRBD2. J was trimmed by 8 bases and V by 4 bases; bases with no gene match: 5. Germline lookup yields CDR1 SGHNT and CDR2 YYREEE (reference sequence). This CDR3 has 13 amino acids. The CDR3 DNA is TGTGCCAGCAGCATAACTAGCGGCGATGAGCAGTTCTTC. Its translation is CASSITSGDEQFF.